The 7 T cell receptor beta chains listed next were all sequenced from one sample in a study of T cells after yellow fever vaccination. TCRdb re-called the 5' RACE reads through MiXCR, storing one row per CDR3 protein. This repertoire shows tens of thousands of distinct CDR3 sequences, 6.6% found once; its top ten account for approximately 23%. This sample comprised PBMCs, either bulk or a sorted T-cell subset (CD4+, CD8+, memory, or dextramer-sorted; not recorded which), obtained on the day of the first yellow fever vaccination. These receptors were taken from a man between 18 and 35 years old who received the YFV17D yellow fever vaccine.

The chain couples TRBV10-3 to TRBJ2-3, with D hard to call. Trimming took 2 bases from V and 0 from J, leaving 18 bases between them. The CDR3 loop spans 18 amino acids. The germline V gene encodes CDR1 ENHRY and CDR2 SYGVKD. The CDR3 loop is CAISERPGSAASTDTQYF. CDR3 DNA sequence: TGTGCCATCAGTGAGCGACCTGGGTCAGCCGCTAGCACAGATACGCAGTATTTT.

This clonotype was seen many times. The V and J genes are TRBV12-3 or TRBV12-4 and TRBJ2-1, with 10 nucleotides matching TRBD1. This CDR3 is built from 15 residues. After removal of 7 bases from V and 4 bases from J, the junction contained 7 bases not matched to a gene. Here the CDR3 DNA reads TGTGCCAGCACGGACGGGACAGGGGATTACAATGAGCAGTTCTTC. As protein: CASTDGTGDYNEQFF.

This clonotype was recorded many times. The V gene is TRBV4-1, the J gene TRBJ2-5; D possibly matches TRBD1 or TRBD2 (7 bases each). CDR3 length: 16 amino acids. Between the trimmed V and J ends, which lost 1 base and 5 bases, there was a span of 17 bases. Looked up from germline, CDR1 is MGHRA and CDR2 is YSYEKL. The CDR3 reads CASSQAGAGGGETQYF. In DNA form, the CDR3 reads TGCGCCAGCAGCCAAGCTGGAGCAGGGGGGGGGGAGACCCAGTACTTC.

This clonotype was recorded at least ten times. J is TRBJ2-7 and V is TRBV5-1, with D unclear. There are 13 residues in the CDR3. Germline CDR1 is SGHRS and CDR2 is YFSETQ. Trimming took 3 bases from V and 5 from J, leaving 12 bases between them. In DNA form, the CDR3 reads TGCGCCAGCAGCTGGCAACGGCCGGACGAGCAGTACTTC. Protein: CASSWQRPDEQYF.

This clonotype has a count of ten or more. The chain employs TRBV20-1 and TRBJ1-4, with 7 positions matching TRBD1. V was clipped by 3 bases and J by 7 bases; unmatched bases: 14. There are 16 residues in the CDR3. Germline lookup yields CDR1 DFQATT and CDR2 SNEGSKA (reference sequence). This CDR3 is CSARARGVMRSEKLFF. CDR3 nucleotides: TGCAGTGCTAGGGCCAGGGGGGTTATGCGAAGTGAAAAACTGTTTTTT.

Notes on this clonotype: This may stem from a read error, because a much larger clone lies one nucleotide away. This chain connects TRBV10-2 to TRBJ2-1; D is unclear. Trimming removed 5 bases at V and 8 bases at J, with 10 bases between. Per the germline V gene, CDR1 is WSHSY and CDR2 is SAAADI. The CDR3 length is 12 residues. The DNA of the CDR3 is TGCGCCAGCAGTTTGCTGTTTGATGAGCAGTTCTTC. Protein product: CASSLLFDEQFF.

This clonotype appeared many times. This chain uses TRBV4-2 with TRBJ1-2, with D possibly matching TRBD1 (6 bases). V gave up 0 bases and J gave up 7 bases, with 15 bases separating them. CDR3 length: 15 residues. Looked up from germline, CDR1 is LGHNA and CDR2 is YNFKEQ. CDR3 sequence reads: CASSQDRWGRGGYTF. In DNA form, the CDR3 reads TGTGCCAGCAGCCAAGATCGATGGGGGCGAGGTGGCTACACCTTC.